This T cell receptor (beta chain) was captured in a study of blood T cell repertoires in COVID-19 (dated by TCRdb to about 2020). Some background on the complete study: The collaborator samples originated in the United States, Italy and Spain and spanned the acute and convalescent phases of COVID-19. The material from the prospective study consisted of cDNA or gDNA derived from T cells, B-cell-depleted T cells, or PBMCs. The dataset comprised deeply sampled blood TCRbeta repertoires from subjects exposed to, actively infected with, or recovered from COVID-19. The repertoires were made available in a free public database intended to serve as a resource for research on the immune response to SARS-CoV-2. Samples were obtained from the ongoing ImmuneRACE study (first 160 participants) and from 1,200 or so subjects provided by 6 global collaborators. Nearly every sample came with metadata listing a de-identified subject ID, COVID-19 status, age in years and sex. Where available, HLA class I and class II types were taken from metadata supplied by the sample provider and were not determined by assay-based typing.

Study-wide findings and limitations: How much clinical and demographic metadata was included differed by source and by participant, and the metadata was provided uncurated.

TCRbeta CDR3 regions were amplified from genomic DNA by means of the immunoSEQ Assay, a bias-controlled multiplex PCR. Per the original workflow: The number of nucleated cells in each sample was estimated from the amplification of reference gene primers within the assay. To quantify the absolute abundance of each unique TCRbeta CDR3 rearrangement, sequence reads were collapsed and filtered. Productive Simpson clonality was computed per sample as the square root of Simpson's diversity index over productive rearrangements. TCRdb took this table from immuneACCESS and kept in-frame rearrangements with V and J called. Such tables lack part of the clones; where checked against another copy, unresolved V genes explain under half of the gap, and the rest is unexplained. V, J and clone size are taken as reported in that table, and D and trimming were inferred from the DNA itself. This sample holds about 270,000 clones; around four fifths were observed only once. Over 3.5% of the sample is held by the ten biggest clonotypes.

CDR3 length: 14 amino acids, cysteine to phenylalanine. Only the CDR3 part of the read is kept: 42 bases, read in frame from the first base. Trimmed from V: 5 bases; trimmed from J: 7 bases; junction bases lacking a gene match: 3. Taken from the germline V gene (reference sequence), the CDR1 and CDR2 loops are SEHNR and FQNEAQ. A word on this clone: Its antigen has not been determined. Qualities for individual bases were not recorded, and no much larger clone is one base off.

Whole blood was collected in K2EDTA tubes by collaborating institutions according to the institutions' own protocols. Collaborator samples were shipped for TCRbeta analysis as frozen whole blood, isolated PBMCs, or DNA extracted from either sample type. The source of this sequence is a woman aged 50 to 65 with active or convalescent COVID-19. Sequenced: peripheral blood. Recombination linked TRBV7-9 to TRBJ1-4, with 11 bases matching TRBD1. The bases read TGTGCCAGCAGCGCGGACAGGGGGCTTGAAAAACTGTTTTTT. This translates into CASSADRGLEKLFF.